Listed here is a single T cell receptor beta chain. The naive CD8 fraction comprised CD45RO-negative cells positively selected for CCR7 and excluded terminally differentiated effector memory CD45RA+ cells. This record belongs to a study of shared clonotypes between healthy human individuals. TCRdb's copy holds only in-frame clones and misses some; the assay was immunoSEQ multiplex PCR. The sample includes about 2.2 million clones, 80% to 95% of them seen just once. The sequencing sample was made of naive CD8+ T cells from PBMCs. The clonotype originates from a young man in good health. Some clones in this sample may be carry-over from other donors' samples.

The CDR3 DNA sequence: TGTGCCAGCAGTTTAACTACCACCGGGACAGGGGTCTATGGCTACACCTTC. Its translation: CASSLTTTGTGVYGYTF. This chain uses TRBV28 with TRBJ1-2, with TRBD1 matching 10 bases. The CDR3 loop spans 17 amino acids. The germline V gene has CDR1 MDHEN and CDR2 SYDVKM. V gave up 2 bases and J gave up 4 bases; unmatched junction bases: 10.